Each of the 32 T cell receptor beta chains below was sequenced from the same sample in a study of cytotoxic CD8 clonotypes in ibrutinib-treated CLL. Profiling relied on immunoSEQ multiplex PCR, and the TCRdb table lists in-frame clones only, not all of them. The sample carries a few hundred thousand clones, more than 65% recorded once. The starting material was PBMCs, obtained before ibrutinib treatment. The source of these receptors is a human donor with chronic lymphocytic leukemia.

This sequence joins TRBV5-5 and TRBJ1-1; D not certain. CDR1 and CDR2 (germline): SGHKS, YYEKEE (reference sequence). Trimming took 0 bases from V and 6 from J, leaving 9 bases between them. The CDR3 runs 13 residues. CDR3 DNA sequence: TGTGCCAGCAGCTTGGATTGGGGTTCTGAAGCTTTCTTT. Translation: CASSLDWGSEAFF.

This clone was observed a few times. The V and J genes are TRBV10-3 and TRBJ1-2; a weak D match, TRBD1 (5 bases). The germline V and J ends were trimmed by 5 bases and 0 bases, with 13 bases remaining between them. This CDR3 has 15 residues. The germline gives CDR1 ENHRY, CDR2 SYGVKD. The CDR3 bases are TGTGCCATCAGTAATGACAGCGGCCCTAACTATGGCTACACCTTC. Its protein is CAISNDSGPNYGYTF.

This clone was observed a handful of times. V usage is TRBV7-9 and J usage is TRBJ1-5; no reliable D call. This CDR3 comprises 12 residues. Per germline, CDR1 SEHNR and CDR2 FQNEAQ (reference sequence). V was clipped by 0 bases and J by 7 bases, with 4 bases between them. CDR3 region: CASSLADQPQHF. CDR3 sequence (DNA): TGTGCCAGCAGCTTAGCTGACCAGCCCCAGCATTTT.

The chain is built from TRBV21-1 and TRBJ1-4. TRBV21-1 is flagged as a pseudogene. The CDR3 extends over 17 amino acids. The chain's CDR3 is CASRPILVSGGSEKLFF. CDR3 in DNA: TGTGCCAGCAGACCTATCCTCGTGAGTGGGGGAAGTGAAAAACTGTTTTTT.

The chain carries TRBV7-6 and TRBJ2-2; possible D gene TRBD2, 6 bases. V was shortened by 5 bases and J by 4 bases, with 20 bases between the two germline ends. CDR3 length equals 17 residues. Per the germline V gene, CDR1 is SGHVS and CDR2 is FNYEAQ. DNA for the CDR3: TGTGCCAGCAGCCCGATTAGGGCCCCGGAGGGCACCGGGGAGCTGTTTTTT. It is translated as CASSPIRAPEGTGELFF.

V and J are TRBV6-1 and TRBJ2-7; 15 nucleotides align to TRBD2. CDR3 length equals 15 residues. Germline CDR1 reads MNHNS; CDR2 reads SASEGT. Trimming cost V 7 bases and J 4 bases; bases outside gene matches: 5. The CDR3 loop reads CASILGLAGGYEQYF. In nucleotides, the CDR3 is TGTGCCAGCATCCTCGGACTAGCGGGAGGGTACGAGCAGTACTTC.

The gene calls are TRBV5-1 and TRBJ1-5; D is undetermined. CDR3 length equals 14 residues. Deletions cut 9 bases from V and 3 bases from J, with 16 bases between. CDR1 is SGHRS, CDR2 YFSETQ, per germline. The CDR3 nucleotides are TGCGCCACATCGACTTGGAAGGACAATCAGCCCCAGCATTTT. It is translated as CATSTWKDNQPQHF.

This chain joins TRBV18 and TRBJ2-3; D remains unclear. The CDR3 length is 16 residues. Per germline, CDR1 KGHSH and CDR2 LQKENI. V was shortened by 2 bases and J by 1 base, with 13 bases between the two germline ends. CDR3 sequence (DNA): TGTGCCAGCTCACCATTGGTTCAGCCACGCACAGATACGCAGTATTTT. Its translation is CASSPLVQPRTDTQYF.

The chain has TRBV7-9 and TRBJ2-1; D may be TRBD2 (7 bases). This CDR3 comprises 15 residues. Between the trimmed V and J ends, which lost 0 bases and 5 bases, there was a span of 11 bases. The germline gives CDR1 SEHNR, CDR2 FQNEAQ (reference sequence). The CDR3 DNA is TGTGCCAGCAGCTTAGCGCGGGGGCTAGACAATGAGCAGTTCTTC. It translates to CASSLARGLDNEQFF.

The rearrangement uses TRBV14 and TRBJ2-7, with D unclear. The V gene's germline CDR1 is SGHDN and CDR2 FVKESK. V dropped 1 base and J dropped 6 bases, with 7 bases sitting between them. The CDR3 is made up of 12 amino acids. This CDR3 reads CASSQVHVEQYF. For the CDR3, the DNA is TGTGCCAGCAGCCAAGTTCACGTCGAGCAGTACTTC.

The genes are TRBV5-1 and TRBJ2-7; a possible D gene is TRBD1 (5 bases). The V gene's germline CDR1 is SGHRS and CDR2 YFSETQ. Trimming cost V 4 bases and J 0 bases, with 14 bases left between them. The CDR3 extends over 15 amino acids. DNA for the CDR3: TGCGCCAGCAGCCTACAGGCGTCAAACTCCTACGAGCAGTACTTC. It translates to CASSLQASNSYEQYF.

J is TRBJ2-5 and V is TRBV29-1; 7 bases match TRBD2. CDR3 length: 13 residues. The J segment lost 5 bases and the V segment lost 2 bases, leaving 5 bases of the junction unmatched. Per the germline V gene, CDR1 is SQVTM and CDR2 is ANQGSEA. The CDR3 nucleotides read TGCAGCGTTGAACCCGGGGGAGGGGAGACCCAGTACTTC. This translates into CSVEPGGGETQYF. Complete variable domain (other parts from reference TRBV29-1 and TRBJ2-5): SAVISQKPSRDICQRGTSLTIQCQVDSQVTMMFWYRQQPGQSLTLIATANQGSEATYESGFVIDKFPISRPNLTFSTLTVSNMSPEDSSIYLCSVEPGGGETQYFGPGTRLLVL.

The V gene is TRBV7-9, the J gene TRBJ2-1; a weak D match, TRBD2 (5 bases). Germline V gene data show CDR1 as SEHNR and CDR2 as FQNEAQ (reference sequence). The CDR3 contains 13 residues. V was cut by 9 bases and J by 4 bases, with 13 bases left in between. The CDR3 protein is CASALSGYNEQFF. In nucleotides, the CDR3 is TGTGCCAGTGCGTTATCGGGATACAATGAGCAGTTCTTC.

This chain connects TRBV9 to TRBJ2-2, with D tentatively TRBD1 (6 bases). Germline values: CDR1 SGDLS, CDR2 YYNGEE. CDR3 length equals 15 residues. Trimming removed 0 bases from V and 2 bases from J, with 8 bases in between. The CDR3 protein is CASSVGGQNTGELFF. CDR3 bases: TGTGCCAGCAGCGTAGGGGGACAAAACACCGGGGAGCTGTTTTTT.

The V and J genes are TRBV7-2 and TRBJ2-3, with D perhaps TRBD1 or TRBD2 (5 bases each). Trimming stripped 2 bases from V and 2 bases from J, with 11 bases between. There are 15 residues in the CDR3. Germline values: CDR1 SGHTA, CDR2 FQGNSA. DNA for the CDR3: TGTGCCAGCAGCTTATTCCCGGGGCACACAGATACGCAGTATTTT. It translates to CASSLFPGHTDTQYF. The variable domain in full, completed from reference TRBV7-2 and TRBJ2-3, reads GAGVSQSPSNKVTEKGKDVELRCDPISGHTALYWYRQSLGQGLEFLIYFQGNSAPDKSGLPSDRFSAERTGGSVSTLTIQRTQQEDSAVYLCASSLFPGHTDTQYFGPGTRLTVL.

This chain connects TRBV12-5 to TRBJ2-7; D may be TRBD1 (5 bases). The CDR3 runs 17 residues. Trimming took 1 base from V and 2 from J, leaving 18 bases between them. Germline CDR1 LGHNT, CDR2 FRNRAP. The CDR3 here is CASGLAWTRDETYEQYF. CDR3 DNA: TGTGCTAGTGGTTTGGCCTGGACACGAGACGAAACCTACGAGCAGTACTTC.

This chain uses TRBV7-8 with TRBJ2-6; possibly TRBD1 or TRBD2 for D (5 bases each). Germline CDR1 is SGHVS and CDR2 is FQNEAQ. The CDR3 has 19 residues. With 5 bases removed from V and 0 bases from J, the gap between germline ends came to 20 bases. CDR3 amino acids: CASSPEVPGRYSGANVLTF. CDR3 DNA: TGTGCCAGCAGCCCAGAAGTCCCGGGACGGTACTCTGGGGCCAACGTCCTGACTTTC.

V gene TRBV7-9 combines with J gene TRBJ2-5; 8 nucleotides agree with TRBD2. Germline values: CDR1 SEHNR, CDR2 FQNEAQ (reference sequence). J gave up 0 bases and V 3 bases, and 3 bases lay outside the gene matches. This CDR3 spans 15 amino acids. In DNA form, the CDR3 reads TGTGCCAGCAGCTTGGCTAGCGGGTACCAAGAGACCCAGTACTTC. Residues: CASSLASGYQETQYF.

This clone was seen more than once but under ten times. The V call is TRBV30, the J call TRBJ1-1, with a weak D call TRBD1 (6 bases). CDR1 is GTSNPN, CDR2 SVGIG, per germline (reference sequence). The CDR3 has 15 residues. The germline V and J ends were trimmed by 5 bases and 1 base, with 17 bases remaining between them. The CDR3 region is CAWLGQPVGNTEAFF. The DNA of the CDR3 is TGTGCCTGGCTCGGACAGCCCGTCGGGAACACTGAAGCTTTCTTT. Full variable domain (remainder filled in from reference TRBV30 and TRBJ1-1): SQTIHQWPATLVQPVGSPLSLECTVEGTSNPNLYWYRQAAGRGLQLLFYSVGIGQISSEVPQNLSASRPQDRQFILSSKKLLLSDSGFYLCAWLGQPVGNTEAFFGQGTRLTVV.

The chain has TRBV29-1 and TRBJ2-5; tentative D call: TRBD1 (5 bases). CDR3 length: 15 amino acids. V was cut by 2 bases and J by 0 bases, with 13 bases left in between. Looked up from germline, CDR1 is SQVTM and CDR2 is ANQGSEA. The CDR3 loop reads CSVEPRRAHQETQYF. In DNA, the CDR3 is TGCAGCGTTGAACCTCGCAGGGCACACCAAGAGACCCAGTACTTC.

This clone was observed a few times. V and J are TRBV15 and TRBJ2-3, with D perhaps TRBD2 (6 bases). Trimming cost V 0 bases and J 2 bases, with 9 bases left between them. The CDR3 runs 15 residues. Germline CDR1 LNHNV, CDR2 YYDKDF (reference sequence). This CDR3 reads CATSRDGGDTDTQYF. CDR3 coding DNA: TGTGCCACCAGCAGAGATGGCGGGGACACAGATACGCAGTATTTT.

The CDR3: CASSVRDNYYEQYF. CDR3 DNA: TGTGCCAGCAGCGTACGGGACAATTACTACGAGCAGTACTTC. The rearrangement joins TRBV7-2 to TRBJ2-7; a weak D match, TRBD1 (6 bases). The CDR3 consists of 14 residues. Trimming cost V 5 bases and J 3 bases, with 14 bases left between them. Looked up from germline, CDR1 is SGHTA and CDR2 is FQGNSA.

There are a few counts of this clone. V and J are TRBV9 and TRBJ1-4; 8 bases line up with TRBD1. CDR3 length: 16 residues. V lost 0 bases to trimming and J lost 7 bases; unmatched junction nucleotides: 8. Germline V CDR1 and CDR2: SGDLS, YYNGEE. The CDR3 region is CASSVGSRTGIEKLFF. The CDR3 DNA reads TGTGCCAGCAGCGTAGGAAGTCGGACAGGGATTGAAAAACTGTTTTTT.

The rearrangement joins TRBV18 to TRBJ2-5, with unresolved D. CDR1 and CDR2 from the germline V gene are KGHSH and LQKENI. V dropped 0 bases and J dropped 5 bases, with 7 bases sitting between them. The CDR3 spans 13 residues. CDR3 residues: CASSPPDAETQYF. Here the CDR3 DNA reads TGTGCCAGCTCACCACCCGATGCGGAGACCCAGTACTTC.

This chain joins TRBV27 and TRBJ2-1, with D perhaps matching TRBD1 (5 bases). The CDR3 is 17 residues long. Trimming took off 2 bases at V and 2 bases at J, with 16 bases between the two ends. CDR1 MNHEY and CDR2 SMNVEV come from the germline V gene (reference sequence). As DNA, the CDR3 is TGTGCCAGCAGTTTAGGGGCACCAACGGGCCCCTACAATGAGCAGTTCTTC. This gives the protein CASSLGAPTGPYNEQFF.

This clone was recorded once. The J gene is TRBJ2-3, the V gene TRBV9, with D possibly being TRBD2 (5 bases). This CDR3 is built from 15 residues. Trimming shortened V by 2 bases and J by 0 bases, and 10 bases separated the two germline ends. Germline CDR1 SGDLS, CDR2 YYNGEE. CDR3 in amino acids: CASSVLWTSTDTQYF. Here the CDR3 DNA reads TGTGCCAGCAGCGTTCTTTGGACTAGCACAGATACGCAGTATTTT.

The chain couples TRBV25-1 to TRBJ1-1, with D tentatively TRBD1 (5 bases). CDR1 MGHDK and CDR2 SYGVNS come from the germline V gene. Trimming left V 1 base short and J 6 bases short, with 12 bases between. The CDR3 is made up of 14 amino acids. CDR3 nucleotides: TGTGCCAGCAGTGAATTGTGGGGGAGCGCTGAAGCTTTCTTT. It encodes CASSELWGSAEAFF.

The chain links TRBV7-8 to TRBJ2-7; 7 bases map to TRBD1. CDR3 length equals 16 residues. Germline CDR1 reads SGHVS; CDR2 reads FQNEAQ. V gave up 5 bases and J gave up 1 base; unmatched junction bases: 11. The CDR3 protein is CASSASTGTYSYEQYF. The CDR3 coding sequence is TGTGCCAGCAGCGCGTCGACAGGGACCTATTCCTACGAGCAGTACTTC.

In this sample, this clone turned up once. This rearrangement joins TRBV7-2 to TRBJ2-7; 10 nucleotides match TRBD2. The CDR3 loop spans 16 amino acids. V was clipped by 1 base and J by 3 bases; unmatched bases: 6. Germline CDR1 SGHTA, CDR2 FQGNSA. CDR3 DNA sequence: TGTGCCAGCAGCTTAGGCCCTAGCGGGAGTCTCTACGAGCAGTACTTC. Its protein is CASSLGPSGSLYEQYF. The variable domain in full, completed from reference TRBV7-2 and TRBJ2-7, reads GAGVSQSPSNKVTEKGKDVELRCDPISGHTALYWYRQSLGQGLEFLIYFQGNSAPDKSGLPSDRFSAERTGGSVSTLTIQRTQQEDSAVYLCASSLGPSGSLYEQYFGPGTRLTVT.

The J gene is TRBJ2-1, the V gene TRBV29-1; 10 nucleotides align to TRBD2. Germline trimming cut 6 bases from V and 4 bases from J; bases unmatched to any gene: 9. Germline V gene sequence: CDR1 SQVTM, CDR2 ANQGSEA. The CDR3 has 15 residues. CDR3 coding DNA: TGCAGCGTGTCGGCTAGCGGGAGCAGTTACAATGAGCAGTTCTTC. It translates to CSVSASGSSYNEQFF.

The chain uses TRBV7-9 and TRBJ1-4; tentatively, D is TRBD1 (5 bases). Per the germline V gene, CDR1 is SEHNR and CDR2 is FQNEAQ (reference sequence). Trimming cost V 11 bases and J 0 bases, with 10 bases left between them. The CDR3 is made up of 13 amino acids. DNA of the CDR3: TGTGCCGTAGGGACGCCAACTAATGAAAAACTGTTTTTT. It yields the protein CAVGTPTNEKLFF.

For the CDR3, the DNA is TGTGCCAGCAGCTTACCGGTGGTTGGGAACACCGGGGAGCTGTTTTTT. Translating it yields CASSLPVVGNTGELFF. V and J are TRBV7-9 and TRBJ2-2, with D uncertain. This CDR3 has 16 residues. Germline assignment: CDR1 SEHNR and CDR2 FQNEAQ (reference sequence). V gave up 2 bases and J gave up 1 base, with 11 bases separating them.